A selection of T cell receptor beta chains follows, all from one sample in a study of shared clonotypes between healthy human individuals. The repertoire was sequenced with immunoSEQ multiplex PCR; TCRdb's copy has only in-frame clones and lacks some. Of approximately 980,000 clones in the sample, 76% were seen once. Sample: memory CD4+ T cells sorted from blood. These receptors were obtained from a man aged 18 to 30 in good health. The CDR3 runs from the conserved cysteine through the conserved F or W. A D gene is named only where the DNA matches it firmly. The size of a clone is reported for some rows only, either as once, few or many, or as a class for expanded clones.

cdr3_aa cdr3_nt d_call v_call clone_size j_call
CASSRGQENTGELFF TGTGCCAGCAGCAGGGGACAGGAGAACACCGGGGAGCTGTTTTTT TRBD1 TRBV11-3 NA TRBJ2-2
CASSQVIANEKLFF TGCGCCAGCAGCCAAGTAATAGCTAATGAAAAACTGTTTTTT NA TRBV4-1 NA TRBJ1-4
CASSPGQATNEKLFF TGTGCCAGCAGCCCCGGACAGGCGACTAATGAAAAACTGTTTTTT TRBD1 TRBV7-9 NA TRBJ1-4
CASSFGDRVYGEQFF TGTGCCAGCAGCTTTGGGGACAGGGTTTACGGGGAGCAGTTCTTC TRBD1 TRBV11-3 NA TRBJ2-1
CASSSQGLATEAFF TGTGCCAGCAGTTCCCAGGGACTGGCCACTGAAGCTTTCTTT NA TRBV27 NA TRBJ1-1
CASSQQGQGFGNTIYF TGCGCCAGCAGCCAGCAGGGACAGGGGTTCGGAAACACCATATATTTT TRBD1 TRBV5-1 NA TRBJ1-3
CASSEAVNSNQPQHF TGTGCCAGCAGTGAAGCGGTTAATAGCAATCAGCCCCAGCATTTT NA TRBV6-1 NA TRBJ1-5
CASGFHTSFSYNEQFF TGTGCTAGTGGTTTCCATACTAGCTTCTCCTACAATGAGCAGTTCTTC NA TRBV12-5 NA TRBJ2-1
CASSLTDSRPDTQYF TGTGCCAGCAGCTTAACAGACTCGCGTCCAGATACGCAGTATTTT NA TRBV7-9 NA TRBJ2-3
CASSSMDTLNTEAFF TGTGCCAGCAGCTCTATGGACACTTTGAACACTGAAGCTTTCTTT NA TRBV5-6 NA TRBJ1-1
CASSRGSSYEQYF TGCGCCAGCAGTCGGGGGAGCTCCTACGAGCAGTACTTC NA TRBV4-1 once TRBJ2-7
CASSTDRVPGELFF TGTGCCAGCTCGACCGACAGGGTCCCCGGGGAGCTGTTTTTT TRBD1 TRBV18 once TRBJ2-2
CASSERGRGRNQPQHF TGCGCCAGCAGTGAAAGGGGCAGGGGAAGGAATCAGCCCCAGCATTTT NA TRBV10-2 NA TRBJ1-5
CASSLDRSYGYTF TGTGCCAGCAGTCTAGACAGGAGCTATGGCTACACCTTC NA TRBV28 few TRBJ1-2
CASSGGTGDEQYF TGTGCCAGCAGTGGGGGTACAGGGGACGAGCAGTACTTC TRBD1 TRBV2 once TRBJ2-7
CASSVSGGSNEQFF TGTGCCAGCAGCGTTAGTGGAGGGTCGAATGAGCAGTTCTTC NA TRBV9 NA TRBJ2-1
CASSLQTGNLDF TGTGCCAGCAGCTTACAGACAGGGAACCTAGACTTC TRBD1 TRBV7-9 NA TRBJ2-7
CASSSDSSQPQHF TGTGCCAGCAGCTCCGACAGTAGCCAGCCCCAGCATTTT NA TRBV6-6 NA TRBJ1-5
CASSVAAGSYEQYF TGTGCCAGCAGCGTCGCGGCAGGGTCCTACGAGCAGTACTTC NA TRBV9 NA TRBJ2-7
CAWSGIGGMTEAFF TGTGCCTGGAGTGGTATAGGGGGTATGACTGAAGCTTTCTTT NA TRBV30 once TRBJ1-1
CASSFLTGVDEQFF TGTGCCAGCAGCTTCTTAACAGGGGTAGATGAGCAGTTCTTC TRBD1 TRBV5-4 NA TRBJ2-1
CASRRDRVNNQPQHF TGTGCCAGTAGGAGAGACAGGGTTAATAATCAGCCCCAGCATTTT TRBD1 TRBV19 NA TRBJ1-5
CASIRSAPERYNEQFF TGTGCCAGCATCAGATCAGCGCCGGAACGCTACAATGAGCAGTTCTTC NA TRBV2 NA TRBJ2-1
CASSFPDMSSYNSPLHF TGTGCCAGCAGTTTCCCAGACATGAGCTCCTATAATTCACCCCTCCACTTT NA TRBV28 NA TRBJ1-6
CASSSGISAGANVLTF TGTGCCAGCAGCTCCGGTATTTCGGCTGGGGCCAACGTCCTGACTTTC NA TRBV5-8 NA TRBJ2-6
CASSLRPGSDTEAFF TGTGCCAGCAGCTTACGGCCGGGGTCGGACACTGAAGCTTTCTTT NA TRBV11-2 NA TRBJ1-1
CASSRRIQETQYF TGTGCCAGCAGCAGACGGATACAAGAGACCCAGTACTTC NA TRBV6-5 NA TRBJ2-5
CASSVGGQGITDTQYF TGTGCCAGCAGCGTAGGGGGGCAGGGTATAACAGATACGCAGTATTTT NA TRBV9 NA TRBJ2-3
CAWSVLQGTYGYTF TGTGCCTGGAGTGTATTGCAGGGGACCTATGGCTACACCTTC NA TRBV30 NA TRBJ1-2
CASSLGPTSTEAFF TGTGCCAGCAGCTTAGGACCGACGAGCACTGAAGCTTTCTTT NA TRBV7-2 few TRBJ1-1
CASSPVSNQPQHF TGTGCCAGCAGTCCGGTGAGCAATCAGCCCCAGCATTTT NA TRBV6-1 once TRBJ1-5
CASRAMRANTGELFF TGTGCCAGCAGAGCGATGCGGGCGAACACCGGGGAGCTGTTTTTT NA TRBV11-2 NA TRBJ2-2
CAISTGQGQGRETQYF TGTGCCATCAGCACTGGGCAGGGCCAAGGAAGAGAGACCCAGTACTTC NA TRBV10-3 once TRBJ2-5
CASSLGALSYEQYF TGCGCCAGCAGCTTGGGGGCCTTAAGCTACGAGCAGTACTTC NA TRBV5-1 NA TRBJ2-7
CASSPRGLAGGGIYNEQFF TGTGCCAGCAGCCCCCGGGGACTAGCGGGAGGTGGGATCTACAATGAGCAGTTCTTC TRBD2 TRBV9 NA TRBJ2-1
CASSEAKKQPQHF TGCGCCAGCAGTGAGGCTAAGAAGCAGCCCCAGCATTTT NA TRBV10-2 NA TRBJ1-5
CASSLGGAGSDTQYF TGTGCCAGCAGCTTGGGAGGGGCCGGGTCAGATACGCAGTATTTT NA TRBV5-4 NA TRBJ2-3
CASSSVPGQGAITGELFF TGTGCCAGCAGCTCTGTCCCGGGACAGGGGGCGATCACCGGGGAGCTGTTTTTT TRBD1 TRBV5-4 NA TRBJ2-2
CASSSPTQGSYTQYF TGTGCCAGTAGCTCGCCGACACAGGGTTCGTATACGCAGTATTTT NA TRBV19 NA TRBJ2-3
CASSPVDRVRETQYF TGCGCCAGCAGCCCCGTGGACAGGGTGCGAGAGACCCAGTACTTC TRBD1 TRBV5-1 NA TRBJ2-5
CASSVTSRGDSPLHF TGTGCCAGCAGCGTGACTTCCAGGGGGGATTCACCCCTCCACTTT TRBD1 TRBV9 few TRBJ1-6
CASSPDRGKLFF TGTGCCAGCAGCCCAGACAGGGGCAAACTGTTTTTT TRBD1 TRBV7-2 NA TRBJ1-4
CASSLDGERATEAFF TGCGCCAGCAGCTTGGATGGGGAAAGGGCCACTGAAGCTTTCTTT NA TRBV5-1 few TRBJ1-1
CNVLENTEAFF TGCAACGTTTTGGAAAACACTGAAGCTTTCTTT NA TRBV29-1 NA TRBJ1-1
CASSSSGGSKETQYF TGTGCCAGCAGCTCCAGCGGGGGTTCCAAGGAGACCCAGTACTTC TRBD2 TRBV7-9 NA TRBJ2-5
CASSLEGSGQFYEQYF TGTGCCAGCAGCTTGGAGGGTTCGGGACAATTCTACGAGCAGTACTTC NA TRBV5-4 NA TRBJ2-7
CASNYGQDNSPLHF TGCGCCAGCAACTACGGACAGGATAATTCACCCCTCCACTTT TRBD1 TRBV5-1 NA TRBJ1-6
CAWSVHRSDGYTF TGTGCCTGGAGTGTACATAGGTCCGATGGCTACACCTTC NA TRBV30 few TRBJ1-2
CASSLRLVSQETQYF TGTGCCAGCAGCTTACGTCTAGTAAGTCAAGAGACCCAGTACTTC NA TRBV7-9 NA TRBJ2-5
CASSVGSYSYEQYF TGTGCCAGCAGCGTAGGATCATACTCCTACGAGCAGTACTTC NA TRBV9 NA TRBJ2-7
CASSFRDRATYEQYF TGTGCCAGCAGTTTCCGCGACAGGGCCACCTACGAGCAGTACTTC TRBD1 TRBV28 NA TRBJ2-7
CASSYIGKNTEAFF TGTGCCAGCAGTTACATCGGTAAGAACACTGAAGCTTTCTTT NA TRBV6-5 NA TRBJ1-1
CATREGRGYTEAFF TGTGCCACCAGGGAAGGAAGGGGGTACACTGAAGCTTTCTTT NA TRBV30 once TRBJ1-1